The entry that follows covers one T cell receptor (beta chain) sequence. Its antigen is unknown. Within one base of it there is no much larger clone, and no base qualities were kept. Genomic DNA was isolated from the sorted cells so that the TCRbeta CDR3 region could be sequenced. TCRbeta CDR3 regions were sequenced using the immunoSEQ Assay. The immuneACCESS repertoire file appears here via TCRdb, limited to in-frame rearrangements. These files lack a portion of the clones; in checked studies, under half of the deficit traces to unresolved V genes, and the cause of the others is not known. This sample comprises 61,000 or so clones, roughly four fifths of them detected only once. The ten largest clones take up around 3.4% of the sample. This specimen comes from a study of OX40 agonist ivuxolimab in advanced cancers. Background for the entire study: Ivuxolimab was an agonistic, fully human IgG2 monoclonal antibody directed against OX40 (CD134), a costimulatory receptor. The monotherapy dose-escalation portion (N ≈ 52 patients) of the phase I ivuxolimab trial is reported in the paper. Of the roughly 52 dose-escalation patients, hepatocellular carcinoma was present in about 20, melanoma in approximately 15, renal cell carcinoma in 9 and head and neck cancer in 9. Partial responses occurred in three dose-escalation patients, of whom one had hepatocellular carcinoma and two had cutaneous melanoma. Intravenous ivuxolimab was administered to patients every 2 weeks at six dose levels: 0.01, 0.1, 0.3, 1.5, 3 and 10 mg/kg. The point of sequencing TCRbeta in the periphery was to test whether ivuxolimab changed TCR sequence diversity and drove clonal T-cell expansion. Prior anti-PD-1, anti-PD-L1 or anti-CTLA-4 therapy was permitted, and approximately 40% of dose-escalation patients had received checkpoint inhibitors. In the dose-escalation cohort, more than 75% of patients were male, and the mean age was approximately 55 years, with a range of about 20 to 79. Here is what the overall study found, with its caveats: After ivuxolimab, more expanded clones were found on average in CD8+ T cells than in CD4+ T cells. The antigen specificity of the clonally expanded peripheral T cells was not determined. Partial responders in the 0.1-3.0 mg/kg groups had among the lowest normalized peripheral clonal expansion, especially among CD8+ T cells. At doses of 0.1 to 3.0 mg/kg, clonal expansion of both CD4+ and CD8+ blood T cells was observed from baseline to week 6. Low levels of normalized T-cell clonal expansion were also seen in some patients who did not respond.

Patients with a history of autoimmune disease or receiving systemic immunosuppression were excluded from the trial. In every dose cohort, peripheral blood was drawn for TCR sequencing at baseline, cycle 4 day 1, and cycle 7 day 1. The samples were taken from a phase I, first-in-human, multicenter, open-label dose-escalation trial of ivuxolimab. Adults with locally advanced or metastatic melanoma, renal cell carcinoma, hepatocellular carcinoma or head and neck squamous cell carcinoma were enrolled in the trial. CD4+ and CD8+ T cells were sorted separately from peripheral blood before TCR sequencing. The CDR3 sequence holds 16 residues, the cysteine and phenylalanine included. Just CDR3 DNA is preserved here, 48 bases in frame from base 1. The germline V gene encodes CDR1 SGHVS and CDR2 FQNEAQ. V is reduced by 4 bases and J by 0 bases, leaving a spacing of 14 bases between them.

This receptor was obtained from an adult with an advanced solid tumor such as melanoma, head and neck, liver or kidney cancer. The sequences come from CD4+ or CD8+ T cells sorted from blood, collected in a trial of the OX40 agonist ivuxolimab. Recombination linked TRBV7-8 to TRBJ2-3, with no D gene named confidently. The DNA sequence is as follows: TGTGCCAGCAGCTCCACTCCGGGCTATAGCACAGATACGCAGTATTTT. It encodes CASSSTPGYSTDTQYF.